The sequence of this T cell receptor beta chain was determined in a study of cytomegalovirus exposure and HLA in healthy donors. The CDR3 is made up of 14 amino acids. Germline V gene lookup returns CDR1 SGHDT and CDR2 YYEEEE. Deletions cut 4 bases from V and 1 base from J, with 11 bases between. Both 60 Vbeta primers and 13 Jbeta primers went into the PCR. Repertoires were generated with immunoSEQ multiplex PCR, while TCRdb's copy carries only in-frame clones and drops some. The table shows 150,000 or so clones, with 60% to 85% occurring only once. Regarding this clone: The antigen is not known.

Study observations and caveats: CMV serostatus was the only immune exposure information that was available. For most TCR beta V segments, an earlier analysis put the productive rate at about 87% or about 30% of the time.

The material sequenced was PBMCs. This sequence was found in a woman in her 30s in good health and CMV-seronegative. V is TRBV5-6 and J is TRBJ2-5; D perhaps matches TRBD2 (6 bases). The CDR3 DNA sequence: TGTGCCAGCAGCCTCACGGGGGTCCAAGAGACCCAGTACTTC. Translating gives CASSLTGVQETQYF. Complete variable domain (other parts from reference TRBV5-6 and TRBJ2-5): DAGVTQSPTHLIKTRGQQVTLRCSPKSGHDTVSWYQQALGQGPQFIFQYYEEEERQRGNFPDRFSGHQFPNYSSELNVNALLLGDSALYLCASSLTGVQETQYFGPGTRLLVL.